The entry below describes one T cell receptor (beta chain). In the library, unique molecular identifiers were attached to individual cDNA molecules. Via MiXCR, TCRdb re-called the RACE reads, giving one row per CDR3 protein. The table records approximately 340,000 distinct CDR3 sequences, around 7% of them present only once. This specimen belongs to a study of human T cells and chemical hapten exposure. CDR3 size: 14 residues. The germline V and J ends were trimmed by 3 bases and 11 bases, with 21 bases remaining between them. The germline gives CDR1 SQVTM, CDR2 ANQGSEA. Time point here: patch test 1, 2 weeks after DPC sensitization. Treatment denoted: therapeutic diphenylcyclopropenone sensitization with weekly scalp DPC.

The receptor comes from a woman aged 18 to 35 with alopecia areata. Some clones in this sample may be carry-over from other donors' samples. The chain is built from TRBV29-1 and TRBJ2-3, with D possibly matching TRBD1 (6 bases). Here the sequenced sample was whole blood, taken in connection with sensitization to the hapten diphenylcyclopropenone (DPC). CDR3 in amino acids: CSVDPGTSDRGQYF. The CDR3 nucleotides read TGCAGCGTTGACCCGGGGACATCCGACCGGGGGCAGTATTTT.